The entry below describes one T cell receptor beta chain. The antigen remains unidentified. The CDR3 spans 14 residues. Trimming left V 3 bases short and J 0 bases short, with 9 bases between. Germline V lookup: CDR1 SNHLY, CDR2 FYNNEI. The PCR used 60 Vbeta and 13 Jbeta primers. The protocol was immunoSEQ multiplex PCR, while the TCRdb copy is restricted to in-frame clones and leaves out a portion. Among about 190,000 clones, over 70% were seen once, and the ten largest hold 3.8%. This specimen belongs to a study of cytomegalovirus exposure and HLA in healthy donors. Study observations and caveats: Highly shared variants forming one cluster were likely a sequencing artifact. For cytomegalovirus status, the classifier reportedly gave diagnoses with high specificity and sensitivity. TCR beta V- and J-gene trimming was later associated with a missense DCLRE1C variant.

Healthy donors of bone marrow made up the group. The V call is TRBV2, the J call TRBJ2-7, with D uncertain. Sequencing was performed on PBMCs. This clonotype was sampled from a man aged 50-60 years in good health and CMV-seronegative. This CDR3 is CASSDPNSSYEQYF. CDR3 DNA sequence: TGTGCCAGCAGTGACCCTAATAGCTCCTACGAGCAGTACTTC.